This TCR beta chain was profiled in a study of monozygotic twins with inflammatory bowel disease. The study, taken as a whole, reports: Varied immunosuppressive treatments among patients may have increased repertoire variability.

To note about this clonotype: The antigen is undetermined.

Germline V gene data show CDR1 as MNHEY and CDR2 as SVGEGT. The CDR3 extends over 14 amino acids. Following a re-call of the 5' RACE reads, TCRdb has one entry per CDR3 protein and lacks DNA. The specimen's table records 300,000 to 400,000 distinct CDR3 sequences. The clonotype originates from a human donor with ulcerative colitis or Crohn's disease, or a healthy co-twin of an affected twin (not recorded which). Input material: blood. The V and J genes are TRBV6-2 or TRBV6-3 and TRBJ1-1; TCRdb selects TRBD1, and the lack of DNA leaves this call unchecked. The CDR3 here is CASSSSQGNTEAFF.